A selection of T cell receptor beta chains follows, all from one sample in a study of CD8 T cells in Susac syndrome. MiXCR, applied by TCRdb to the immunoSEQ multiplex PCR reads, yields one record per CDR3 protein. The sample has approximately 160,000 distinct CDR3 sequences; approximately 93% are singletons. The specimen was CD4+ T cells from PBMCs. All receptors derive from a human donor with multiple sclerosis. CDR3s include the opening cysteine and the closing phenylalanine or tryptophan. A D gene is named only where the DNA matches it firmly. Expanded clones are given a class, and other clones once, few, many or no size at all.

v_call	d_call	clone_size	j_call	cdr3_nt	cdr3_aa
TRBV3-1	.	.	TRBJ2-1	TGTGCCAGCAGCCAACCCCCCACCCCCAATGAGCAGTTCTTC	CASSQPPTPNEQFF
TRBV24-1	.	.	TRBJ2-5	TGTGCCACCAGTGACTCCCACCAAGAGACCCAGTACTTC	CATSDSHQETQYF
TRBV12-3/TRBV12-4	TRBD2	.	TRBJ2-3	TGTGCCAGCAGTTCCCTAGCGGGTTTGGTGGCAGATACGCAGTATTTT	CASSSLAGLVADTQYF
TRBV9	.	.	TRBJ1-5	TGTGCCAGCAGCCTCTCGCCCAATCAGCCCCAGCATTTT	CASSLSPNQPQHF
TRBV5-1	.	.	TRBJ2-5	TGCGCCAGCAGCACCGAACGGGAGACCCAGTACTTC	CASSTERETQYF
TRBV14	.	.	TRBJ2-7	TGTGCCAGCAGCCAAGAACTTTCGCCGGGCTACTCCTACGAGCAGTACTTC	CASSQELSPGYSYEQYF
TRBV27	TRBD1	.	TRBJ1-4	TGTGCCAGCAGTTCTTCCGGGACAGGGGATGAAAAACTGTTTTTT	CASSSSGTGDEKLFF
TRBV29-1	TRBD2	.	TRBJ2-3	TGCAGCGTGGTGGGACTAGCGGGAGGACCAGATACGCAGTATTTT	CSVVGLAGGPDTQYF
TRBV27	.	.	TRBJ1-3	TGTGCCAGCATCGGTCCGGGAAACACCATATATTTT	CASIGPGNTIYF
TRBV6-4	.	.	TRBJ2-1	TGTGCCAGCAGTGACGGGGGGGCCTCCTACAATGAGCAGTTCTTC	CASSDGGASYNEQFF
TRBV7-2	TRBD1	.	TRBJ1-5	TGTGCCAGCAGCTTTCAACAGGGGAGCCTTGAGCCCCAGCATTTT	CASSFQQGSLEPQHF
TRBV29-1	.	.	TRBJ2-1	TGCAGCGTTGAAGGACAGATACACAATGAGCAGTTCTTC	CSVEGQIHNEQFF
TRBV4-3	TRBD2	.	TRBJ2-7	TGCGCCAGCAGCCAAGATCAGTTAAGCGGCGGGAGCAAGCAGTACTTC	CASSQDQLSGGSKQYF
TRBV5-4	TRBD2	.	TRBJ2-5	TGTGCCAGCAGCCCCCGGACTAGCGGGAAATTACAAGAGACCCAGTACTTC	CASSPRTSGKLQETQYF
TRBV3-1	.	.	TRBJ2-1	TGTGCCAGCAGCCAACCCCCCGATAACAATGAGCAGTTCTTC	CASSQPPDNNEQFF
TRBV14	TRBD2	.	TRBJ2-5	TGTGCCAGCAGCCAAGGGCTAGCGGCAGCGGGGGAGACCCAGTACTTC	CASSQGLAAAGETQYF
TRBV29-1	.	.	TRBJ2-7	TGCAGCGTTGAAGCCCAATCCTACGAGCAGTACTTC	CSVEAQSYEQYF
TRBV28	TRBD1	.	TRBJ2-7	TGTGCCAGCAGTTTGGGACCGGGACAGACTACCTACGAGCAGTACTTC	CASSLGPGQTTYEQYF
TRBV27	.	.	TRBJ1-6	TGTGCCAGCACCATCACGGGGATGGAAAATTCACCCCTCCACTTT	CASTITGMENSPLHF
TRBV30	.	.	TRBJ1-1	TGTGCCTGGAGTGTACTAAGCCAGAACACTGAAGCTTTCTTT	CAWSVLSQNTEAFF
TRBV20-1	TRBD2	.	TRBJ2-7	TGCAGTGCAGCAAACCCGGGACTAGCGGTTTACGAGCAGTACTTC	CSAANPGLAVYEQYF
TRBV12-3/TRBV12-4	TRBD1	once	TRBJ2-2	TGTGCCAGCAGTGCGGGACAGGTCACCGGGGAGCTGTTTTTT	CASSAGQVTGELFF
TRBV29-1	.	.	TRBJ2-1	TGCAGCGTGCAGCGGAACACGTATTACAATGAGCAGTTCTTC	CSVQRNTYYNEQFF
TRBV30	TRBD1	once	TRBJ1-2	TGTGCCTGGAACCCGACAGGGGCAGGAAATGGCTACACCTTC	CAWNPTGAGNGYTF
TRBV27	.	.	TRBJ2-5	TGTGCCAGCAGTCCAAGGACAGAGAGTGAGACCCAGTACTTC	CASSPRTESETQYF
TRBV27	.	.	TRBJ1-2	TGTGCCAGCAGTCTCGCGTGGGGAGTCCATAGCTACACCTTC	CASSLAWGVHSYTF
TRBV29-1	.	.	TRBJ2-2	TGCAGCGTTGCAGGGACCCTCACCGGGGAGCTGTTTTTT	CSVAGTLTGELFF
TRBV7-9	.	.	TRBJ2-7	TGTGCCAGCAGGAGGGCGCCCTACGAGCAGTACTTC	CASRRAPYEQYF
TRBV5-8	.	.	TRBJ2-3	TGTGCCGGACGGGGCAGAGTCACAGATACGCAGTATTTT	CAGRGRVTDTQYF
TRBV2	TRBD2	once	TRBJ2-7	TGTGCCAGCAGTAGTTGGCTAGCGGGAGCGGAGCAGTACTTC	CASSSWLAGAEQYF
TRBV3-1	TRBD1	.	TRBJ1-4	TGTGCCAGCAGCCAAGGCCGGGACAGGGCGAATGAAAAACTGTTTTTT	CASSQGRDRANEKLFF
TRBV29-1	TRBD1	.	TRBJ1-1	TGCAGCGCCACCTCGGGACAGGTGAGGACTGAAGCTTTCTTT	CSATSGQVRTEAFF